The next 12 T cell receptor beta chains were all read from a single sample in a study of T-cell memory formation after mild COVID-19. TCRdb processed the 5' RACE reads anew with MiXCR; each CDR3 protein has one entry. The sample yields more than 300,000 distinct CDR3 sequences, roughly 19% seen once. Input material: PBMCs or a T cell subset sorted from them (not recorded which). The receptors here all came from a young man who had mild COVID-19 (a few samples of this study predate the infection). Cell type and time point are not known.

This chain links TRBV6-4 with TRBJ2-1, with D maybe TRBD2 (7 bases). The V and J ends lost 0 bases and 7 bases respectively, with 10 bases between them. This CDR3 spans 14 amino acids. The germline CDR1 and CDR2 sequences are MRHNA and SNTAGT. CDR3 region: CASSDSGGPNEQFF. CDR3 nucleotides: TGTGCCAGCAGTGACTCGGGGGGGCCTAATGAGCAGTTCTTC.

This clonotype was counted once. A read error may be the cause here, since a much bigger clone is one base away. The chain has TRBV5-1 and TRBJ1-1, with D perhaps matching TRBD1 (5 bases). The CDR3 runs to 14 residues. Germline CDR1 reads SGHRS; CDR2 reads YFSETQ. This chain's CDR3 is CASSSYGGNTESFF. CDR3 in DNA: TGCGCCAGCAGCTCGTATGGGGGAAACACTGAATCTTTCTTT.

This clonotype showed up just a few times. The gene calls are TRBV7-3 and TRBJ2-1; no firm D call. Looked up from germline, CDR1 is SGHTA and CDR2 is FQGTGA. V shed 1 base and J shed 4 bases, with 11 bases lying between them. The CDR3 contains 15 residues. CDR3 in amino acids: CASSLNPGMYNEQFF. Written as DNA, the CDR3 is TGTGCCAGCAGCTTAAACCCCGGCATGTACAATGAGCAGTTCTTC.

The chain links TRBV12-3 or TRBV12-4 to TRBJ2-5; D is possibly TRBD1 (5 bases). V shed 4 bases and J shed 4 bases, with 10 bases lying between them. The CDR3 runs to 13 residues. The CDR3 DNA follows: TGTGCCAGCAGTTGGAACAGGCGAGAGACCCAGTACTTC. Protein product: CASSWNRRETQYF.

The V call is TRBV7-6, the J call TRBJ2-7; 12 nucleotides match TRBD2. This CDR3 comprises 15 residues. Per the germline V gene, CDR1 is SGHVS and CDR2 is FNYEAQ. After removal of 0 bases from V and 4 bases from J, the junction contained 1 base not matched to a gene. The CDR3 region is CASSLAGTSGYEQYF. The CDR3 DNA sequence: TGTGCCAGCAGCTTAGCGGGGACTAGCGGGTACGAGCAGTACTTC.

This clonotype occurred many times. The chain uses TRBV4-3 and TRBJ2-7, with D tentatively TRBD1 (5 bases). V was clipped by 4 bases and J by 2 bases, with 15 bases between them. CDR3 length: 15 residues. In germline, CDR1 is LGHNA, CDR2 YSLEER. The CDR3 coding sequence is TGCGCCAGCAGCCCAGGGCCCGCCCGTACCTACGAGCAGTACTTC. It specifies CASSPGPARTYEQYF.

A few counts support this clonotype. J is TRBJ1-1 and V is TRBV5-5; TRBD1 aligns across 7 bases. The CDR3 is 16 residues long. Looked up from germline, CDR1 is SGHKS and CDR2 is YYEKEE (reference sequence). The trim removed 3 bases at V and 1 base at J, leaving 9 bases unmatched. The CDR3 sequence: CASSSTTRDRNTEAFF. CDR3 coding DNA: TGTGCCAGCAGCTCAACGACCCGGGACAGGAACACTGAAGCTTTCTTT.

V gene TRBV7-9 combines with J gene TRBJ1-5; D remains unclear. Germline V gene data show CDR1 as SEHNR and CDR2 as FQNEAQ (reference sequence). The V end lost 0 bases, the J end lost 7 bases, and 10 bases lay between the germline ends. This CDR3 contains 14 residues. The CDR3 here is CASSLAGAGQPQHF. The CDR3 DNA reads TGTGCCAGCAGCTTAGCGGGAGCGGGGCAGCCCCAGCATTTT.

The chain combines TRBV7-2 with TRBJ2-5; 7 positions agree with TRBD2. TRBJ2-1 matches the DNA end more closely, so the J call is doubtful. The CDR3 runs 13 residues. From germline, CDR1 is SGHTA and CDR2 FQGNSA. DNA of the CDR3: TGTGCCAGCAGCTGGACTAGTCGAGAGACCCAGTTCTTC. It codes for CASSWTSRETQFF.

V gene TRBV9 combines with J gene TRBJ2-5; 13 nucleotides match TRBD2. This CDR3 has 16 amino acids. The V segment lost 6 bases and the J segment 0 bases; nucleotides outside the gene matches: 5. CDR1 is SGDLS, CDR2 YYNGEE, per germline. CDR3 DNA sequence: TGTGCCAGCACCGTGGGGACTAGCGGGGACCAAGAGACCCAGTACTTC. It yields the protein CASTVGTSGDQETQYF.

The V call is TRBV5-1, the J call TRBJ1-4; D might be TRBD1 (6 bases). Germline V gene sequence: CDR1 SGHRS, CDR2 YFSETQ. The CDR3 covers 16 residues. Trimming took off 4 bases at V and 0 bases at J, with 13 bases between the two ends. The CDR3 DNA sequence: TGCGCCAGCAGCCGGGGGGCAATAGCAACTAATGAAAAACTGTTTTTT. Protein: CASSRGAIATNEKLFF.

This chain connects TRBV7-2 to TRBJ2-5; 8 positions match TRBD2. With 2 bases clipped from V and 4 bases from J, the junction kept 9 bases outside the gene matches. The CDR3 extends over 16 amino acids. Germline CDR1 reads SGHTA; CDR2 reads FQGNSA. This CDR3 is CASSLLPSGGTETQYF. In DNA form, the CDR3 reads TGTGCCAGCAGCTTATTGCCCAGCGGGGGTACAGAGACCCAGTACTTC.